The 14 T cell receptor beta chains below come from one sample, sequenced in a study of T cell repertoires in cytomegalovirus infection. TCRdb re-analysed the reads in MiXCR, keeping a single row per CDR3 protein. The sample carries approximately 550,000 distinct CDR3 sequences, 15% to 20% recorded once. The sample was CD8+ T cells from PBMCs. These TCRs come from a human donor in good health (CMV status not recorded). Some clones in this sample may be carry-over from other donors' samples.

At least ten counts were recorded for this clonotype. This chain connects TRBV12-3 or TRBV12-4 to TRBJ2-2; D gene uncertain. The V gene lost 3 bases and the J gene lost 1 base, with 9 bases spanning the gap. The CDR3 length is 15 residues. This CDR3 reads CASSFNRLNTGELFF. CDR3 nucleotide sequence: TGTGCCAGCAGTTTCAACAGATTGAACACCGGGGAGCTGTTTTTT.

V and J are TRBV24-1 and TRBJ2-1; the match to TRBD2 covers 8 bases. This CDR3 spans 16 amino acids. Germline V gives CDR1 KGHDR, CDR2 SFDVKD. V lost 2 bases and J lost 3; bases outside the gene matches: 5. CDR3 nucleotides: TGTGCCACCAGTGATTCGAGGACTAGCCTCTACAATGAGCAGTTCTTC. Its translation is CATSDSRTSLYNEQFF.

The chain links TRBV12-5 to TRBJ2-2, with D perhaps matching TRBD1 (6 bases). V was shortened by 10 bases and J by 6 bases, with 12 bases between the two germline ends. From germline, CDR1 is LGHNT and CDR2 FRNRAP. CDR3 length: 12 residues. The CDR3 reads CATGDKAGELFF. CDR3 DNA: TGTGCTACCGGGGACAAAGCCGGGGAGCTGTTTTTT.

The sample holds many counts of this clonotype. The chain uses TRBV20-1 and TRBJ2-1; tentatively, D is TRBD1 (6 bases). This CDR3 has 14 amino acids. Trimming removed 6 bases at V and 0 bases at J, with 12 bases between. Germline V gene data show CDR1 as DFQATT and CDR2 as SNEGSKA (reference sequence). CDR3 in amino acids: CSAPQGSSYNEQFF. DNA for the CDR3: TGCAGTGCCCCACAGGGAAGCTCCTACAATGAGCAGTTCTTC.

The chain employs TRBV5-1 and TRBJ1-1; 8 bases match TRBD1. Germline V lookup: CDR1 SGHRS, CDR2 YFSETQ. Trimming cost V 1 base and J 7 bases; bases outside gene matches: 6. This CDR3 has 14 residues. In DNA, the CDR3 is TGCGCCAGCAGCTTGTATCAGGGGGCCGGTGAAGCTTTCTTT. Translated, it gives CASSLYQGAGEAFF.

The chain uses TRBV12-3 or TRBV12-4 and TRBJ1-4; 10 nucleotides match TRBD1. This CDR3 spans 14 amino acids. The V segment lost 5 bases and the J segment 6 bases; nucleotides outside the gene matches: 3. CDR3 nucleotides: TGTGCCAGCAGTCATGGACAGGGGGATGAAAAACTGTTTTTT. Translating gives CASSHGQGDEKLFF.

This clonotype came up a few times. V gene TRBV19 combines with J gene TRBJ2-2; tentative D call: TRBD2 (5 bases). Trimming took 1 base from V and 4 from J, leaving 7 bases between them. The CDR3 length is 14 residues. Per the germline V gene, CDR1 is LNHDA and CDR2 is SQIVND (reference sequence). The DNA of the CDR3 is TGTGCCAGTAGTATAGGAGGGAGCACCGGGGAGCTGTTTTTT. It codes for CASSIGGSTGELFF. The full variable domain, with the rest looked up from reference TRBV19 and TRBJ2-2, is DGGITQSPKYLFRKEGQNVTLSCEQNLNHDAMYWYRQDPGQGLRLIYYSQIVNDFQKGDIAEGYSVSREKKESFPLTVTSAQKNPTAFYLCASSIGGSTGELFFGEGSRLTVL.

This chain connects TRBV28 to TRBJ1-6; D uncertain. Trimming pared 7 bases from V and 0 bases from J, leaving 7 bases between. This CDR3 spans 14 amino acids. Germline V gene sequence: CDR1 MDHEN, CDR2 SYDVKM. The CDR3 DNA reads TGTGCCAGCAACGGCAACTCCTATAATTCACCCCTCCACTTT. Its translation is CASNGNSYNSPLHF.

The J gene is TRBJ1-2, the V gene TRBV6-5; TRBD1 is a possible D gene (5 bases). CDR1 MNHEY and CDR2 SVGAGI come from the germline V gene. The CDR3 sequence is 14 residues long. V was cut by 4 bases and J by 8 bases, with 17 bases left in between. The CDR3 DNA is TGTGCCAGCAGTTGGTCTTTAGGGACCGGGGGCTACACCTTC. Translating it yields CASSWSLGTGGYTF.

The chain employs TRBV5-6 and TRBJ1-1; no definite D call. CDR1 is SGHDT, CDR2 YYEEEE, per germline. V lost 6 bases and J 1 base, leaving 16 bases between the germline ends. The CDR3 consists of 15 residues. CDR3 sequence: CASINGGGGNTEAFF. The CDR3 DNA sequence: TGTGCCAGCATCAACGGCGGCGGCGGGAACACTGAAGCTTTCTTT.

This clonotype has at least ten counts. The chain couples TRBV5-6 to TRBJ1-5; tentative D call: TRBD1 (6 bases). Germline values: CDR1 SGHDT, CDR2 YYEEEE. There are 20 residues in the CDR3. V shed 0 bases and J shed 2 bases, with 24 bases lying between them. CDR3 residues: CASSLASPKDRYYRNQPQHF. CDR3 DNA sequence: TGTGCCAGCAGCTTGGCCAGTCCCAAAGACAGGTACTACCGCAATCAGCCCCAGCATTTT.

This clonotype has a handful of counts. The chain uses TRBV4-1 and TRBJ1-1, with D maybe TRBD1 (5 bases). The length of the CDR3 is 12 residues. The V and J ends lost 3 bases and 5 bases respectively, with 7 bases between them. Germline V CDR1 and CDR2: MGHRA, YSYEKL. The CDR3 region has the DNA TGCGCCAGCAGCCACGGGGGTACTGAAGCTTTCTTT. Protein: CASSHGGTEAFF.

The chain recombines TRBV6-6 with TRBJ1-2; TRBD1 matches 8 bases. The CDR3 loop spans 14 amino acids. Germline CDR1 MNHNY, CDR2 SVGAGI (reference sequence). J was trimmed by 4 bases and V by 4 bases; bases with no gene match: 5. This CDR3 reads CASSSQGASYGYTF. In DNA, the CDR3 is TGTGCCAGCAGTTCCCAGGGGGCGAGCTATGGCTACACCTTC.

This chain connects TRBV2 to TRBJ2-2; no clear D gene. V lost 1 base and J lost 7, with 7 bases in between. Germline V CDR1 and CDR2: SNHLY, FYNNEI. This CDR3 is 13 amino acids long. The CDR3 loop reads CASSEDLVGELFF. As DNA, the CDR3 is TGTGCCAGCAGTGAAGACTTAGTCGGGGAGCTGTTTTTT. Filled out from reference TRBV2 and TRBJ2-2, the complete variable domain reads EPEVTQTPSHQVTQMGQEVILRCVPISNHLYFYWYRQILGQKVEFLVSFYNNEISEKSEIFDDQFSVERPDGSNFTLKIRSTKLEDSAMYFCASSEDLVGELFFGEGSRLTVL.